One sample yielded the 4 T cell receptor beta chains listed below, sequenced in a study of spatial heterogeneity in lung cancer. As for time point: sample taken at primary tumor resection. Researchers sequenced whole RNA taken from tumor, nontumor lung or frozen PBMC without sorting. MiXCR was run by TCRdb on the 5' RACE reads, yielding one entry per CDR3 protein. In the table there are around 10,000 distinct CDR3 sequences, nearly 4% of which are singletons. The sequencing here drew on normal lung tissue next to the tumor, taken at surgery. The receptors originated from a male donor with early-stage non-small cell lung cancer.

In this sample, this clonotype turned up many times. This beta chain is a stray sequence in a library constructed for alpha chains; its clone size is not meaningful. The chain has TRBV20-1 and TRBJ1-5; possible D gene TRBD1, 5 bases. The germline gives CDR1 DFQATT, CDR2 SNEGSKA (reference sequence). Trimming stripped 4 bases from V and 3 bases from J, with 7 bases between. The CDR3 runs 12 residues. This CDR3 is CSAMTDNQPQHF. The CDR3 DNA reads as TGCAGTGCTATGACAGACAATCAGCCCCAGCATTTT.

The sample holds many counts of this clonotype. Since it is a stray read in a library aimed at alpha chains, this beta chain has a size that is not meaningful. The V and J genes are TRBV20-1 and TRBJ1-3; possible D gene TRBD1, 5 bases. The V and J ends lost 2 bases and 3 bases respectively, with 17 bases between them. This CDR3 spans 16 amino acids. Germline CDR1 DFQATT, CDR2 SNEGSKA (reference sequence). The CDR3 coding sequence is TGCAGTGCTAGATCTGCGACAGAGTTCTATGGAAACACCATATATTTT. Its protein product is CSARSATEFYGNTIYF.

This clonotype appeared many times. As an off-target read in a library built for alpha chains, this beta chain has a frequency of little significance. The rearrangement links TRBV18 to TRBJ2-2, with no clear D. Trimming removed 3 bases from V and 4 bases from J, with 15 bases in between. The CDR3 has 16 amino acids. CDR1 is KGHSH, CDR2 LQKENI, per germline. As DNA, the CDR3 is TGTGCCAGCTCACCGTCAAGGGCTTCAGGCACCGGGGAGCTGTTTTTT. This codes for CASSPSRASGTGELFF.

This clonotype was counted only a few times. This beta chain is an unintended read in a library built for alpha chains; its size means little. The V gene is TRBV11-2, the J gene TRBJ2-7, with a possible D match to TRBD2 (5 bases). CDR3 size: 14 residues. With 5 bases removed from V and 2 bases from J, the gap between germline ends came to 13 bases. Germline values: CDR1 SGHAT, CDR2 FQNNGV. The DNA for the CDR3 is TGTGCCAGCAGCCGAGCGGCACAAACCTACGAGCAGTACTTC. Amino acid sequence: CASSRAAQTYEQYF.